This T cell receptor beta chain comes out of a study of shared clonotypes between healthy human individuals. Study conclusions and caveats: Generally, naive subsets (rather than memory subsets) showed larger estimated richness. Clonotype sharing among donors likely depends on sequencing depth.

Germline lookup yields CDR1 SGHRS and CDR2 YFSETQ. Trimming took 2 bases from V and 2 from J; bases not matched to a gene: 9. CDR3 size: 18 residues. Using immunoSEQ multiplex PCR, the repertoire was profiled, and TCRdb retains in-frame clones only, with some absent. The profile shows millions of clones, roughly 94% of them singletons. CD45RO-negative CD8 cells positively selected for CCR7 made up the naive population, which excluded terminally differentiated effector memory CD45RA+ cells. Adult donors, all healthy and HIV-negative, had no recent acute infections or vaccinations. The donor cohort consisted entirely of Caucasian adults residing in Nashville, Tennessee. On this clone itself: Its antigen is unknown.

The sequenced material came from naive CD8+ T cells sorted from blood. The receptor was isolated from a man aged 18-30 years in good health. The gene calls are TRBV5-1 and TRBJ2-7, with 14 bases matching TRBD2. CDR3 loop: CASSLMPGTSGGPYEQYF. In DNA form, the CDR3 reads TGCGCCAGCAGCTTAATGCCCGGGACTAGCGGGGGCCCCTACGAGCAGTACTTC.